A single sample is the source of the 9 T cell receptor beta chains below, sequenced in a study of shared T cell receptors in the human thymus. Libraries were prepared by immunoSEQ multiplex PCR; TCRdb keeps only in-frame clonotypes and omits some of them. This sample carries approximately 68,000 clones, about 95% of them seen once, and the ten largest clones take roughly 0.033%. Sample: thymocytes. These receptors were obtained from a human donor.

The chain uses TRBV11-2 and TRBJ2-3; perhaps TRBD2 as D (5 bases). CDR1 and CDR2 from the germline V gene are SGHAT and FQNNGV. The CDR3 extends over 17 amino acids. The V and J ends lost 0 bases and 6 bases respectively, with 19 bases between them. CDR3 nucleotide sequence: TGTGCCAGCAGCTTAGAAGAATCGGTCACTCAGCGGGATACGCAGTATTTT. Protein product: CASSLEESVTQRDTQYF.

The V and J genes are TRBV7-9 and TRBJ2-7; D is tentatively TRBD1 or TRBD2 (5 bases each). There are 15 residues in the CDR3. Germline lookup yields CDR1 SEHNR and CDR2 FQNEAQ (reference sequence). V was clipped by 5 bases and J by 0 bases, with 14 bases between them. The CDR3 loop reads CASSLWDRSSYEQYF. The CDR3 bases are TGTGCCAGCAGCCTATGGGACCGAAGCTCCTACGAGCAGTACTTC.

V gene TRBV12-5 combines with J gene TRBJ2-5; maybe TRBD1 (6 bases). The CDR3 has 15 amino acids. V shed 4 bases and J shed 5 bases, with 17 bases lying between them. Looked up from germline, CDR1 is LGHNT and CDR2 is FRNRAP. The CDR3 region has the DNA TGTGCTAGTGGTTCGTCAGGGGTGGGTGGGGAGACCCAGTACTTC. This sequence encodes CASGSSGVGGETQYF.

This clone was seen only once. This chain links TRBV7-9 with TRBJ1-1; 9 bases match TRBD1. Losses at the gene ends were 5 bases for V and 3 bases for J; bases not matched to a gene: 10. The CDR3 spans 16 residues. CDR1 and CDR2 (germline): SEHNR, FQNEAQ (reference sequence). For the CDR3, the DNA is TGTGCCAGCAGCCGTCCCGGGACAGGGTCGGACACTGAAGCTTTCTTT. Protein sequence: CASSRPGTGSDTEAFF.

The chain recombines TRBV11-2 with TRBJ1-1; D remains unclear. V was cut by 5 bases and J by 2 bases, with 6 bases left in between. Per germline, CDR1 SGHAT and CDR2 FQNNGV. This CDR3 contains 12 residues. The CDR3 loop is CASSRPNTEAFF. DNA for the CDR3: TGTGCCAGCAGCCGACCAAACACTGAAGCTTTCTTT.

This chain uses TRBV5-1 with TRBJ1-4; no clear D. Germline CDR1 SGHRS, CDR2 YFSETQ. The CDR3 runs to 15 residues. V was clipped by 6 bases and J by 5 bases, with 17 bases between them. In nucleotides, the CDR3 is TGCGCCAGCACAAAAGCCGCGGAGGGAAATGAAAAACTGTTTTTT. It translates to CASTKAAEGNEKLFF.

The rearrangement joins TRBV27 to TRBJ2-1; the match to TRBD2 covers 11 bases. The CDR3 has 17 residues. V was pared by 2 bases and J by 5 bases, with 8 bases of the junction left unmatched. Germline CDR1 and CDR2: MNHEY and SMNVEV (reference sequence). The CDR3 DNA follows: TGTGCCAGCAGTTTAGACCGGGGACTAGCGGCCGACAATGAGCAGTTCTTC. Its translation: CASSLDRGLAADNEQFF.

This chain joins TRBV4-3 and TRBJ2-2, with D unclear. Trimming pared 0 bases from V and 0 bases from J, leaving 11 bases between. This CDR3 is built from 17 residues. Germline V gene lookup returns CDR1 LGHNA and CDR2 YSLEER. CDR3 amino acids: CASSQDRQIANTGELFF. CDR3 sequence (DNA): TGCGCCAGCAGCCAAGACCGCCAGATAGCGAACACCGGGGAGCTGTTTTTT.

The chain uses TRBV7-6 and TRBJ1-4, with D unclear. Looked up from germline, CDR1 is SGHVS and CDR2 is FNYEAQ. There are 14 residues in the CDR3. Trimming left V 5 bases short and J 5 bases short, with 12 bases between. Here the CDR3 DNA reads TGTGCCAGCAGCGCGTATCGAGGGAATGAAAAACTGTTTTTT. Protein product: CASSAYRGNEKLFF.